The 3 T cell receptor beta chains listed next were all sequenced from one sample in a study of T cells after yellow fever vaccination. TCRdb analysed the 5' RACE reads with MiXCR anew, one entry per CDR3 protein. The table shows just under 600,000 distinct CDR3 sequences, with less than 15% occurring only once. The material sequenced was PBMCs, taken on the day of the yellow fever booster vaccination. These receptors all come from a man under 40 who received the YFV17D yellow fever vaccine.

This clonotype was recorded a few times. The DNA of the CDR3 is TGCAGTGCTAGGCCTGGCACAGATACGCAGTATTTT. Its protein is CSARPGTDTQYF. The rearrangement joins TRBV20-1 to TRBJ2-3; D is ambiguous. The CDR3 runs 12 residues. From germline, CDR1 is DFQATT and CDR2 SNEGSKA (reference sequence). Trimming removed 3 bases from V and 1 base from J, with 5 bases in between.

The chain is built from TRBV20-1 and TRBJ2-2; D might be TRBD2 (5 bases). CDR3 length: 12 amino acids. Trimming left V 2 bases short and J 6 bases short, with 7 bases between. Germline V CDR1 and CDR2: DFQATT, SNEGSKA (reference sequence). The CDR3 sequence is CSARLASGELFF. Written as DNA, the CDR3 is TGCAGTGCTAGACTAGCATCCGGGGAGCTGTTTTTT.

The CDR3 region has the DNA TGCGCCAGCAGCCAGCAGGGAACTACAGGAAACACCATATATTTT. This codes for CASSQQGTTGNTIYF. The chain carries TRBV4-3 and TRBJ1-3; TRBD1 might be the D (5 bases). This CDR3 has 15 amino acids. Trimming took 3 bases from V and 4 from J, leaving 13 bases between them. Germline values: CDR1 LGHNA, CDR2 YSLEER.